These 28 T cell receptor beta chains came from one sample sequenced in a study of shared clonotypes between healthy human individuals. This table comes from immunoSEQ multiplex PCR, and its TCRdb copy is limited to in-frame clones, with some not included. The sample carries some 2,000,000 clones, roughly 95% recorded once. Sequenced input: naive CD4+ T cells sorted from blood. Subset indicated: CD45RA+ positively selected. These receptors were collected from a man between 18 and 35 years old in good health.

The chain uses TRBV30 and TRBJ1-4; 8 bases line up with TRBD1. CDR3 length equals 15 residues. Germline CDR1 and CDR2: GTSNPN and SVGIG (reference sequence). J lost 5 bases, V lost 2 bases, and 7 bases had no gene match. CDR3 coding DNA: TGTGCCTGGAGTCCCTGGGACAGGACCAATGAAAAACTGTTTTTT. Translation: CAWSPWDRTNEKLFF.

V is TRBV18 and J is TRBJ1-1, with D perhaps TRBD1 (5 bases). V was pared by 8 bases and J by 4 bases, with 17 bases between. CDR3 length: 14 amino acids. CDR1 and CDR2 (germline): KGHSH, LQKENI. CDR3 bases: TGTGCCAGCAAAAAGACAGAGAAAGGCACTGAAGCTTTCTTT. It translates to CASKKTEKGTEAFF.

Comments on this clone: The sample has other DNA sequences that encode this CDR3 too. The chain links TRBV7-6 to TRBJ2-3; D is possibly TRBD2 (6 bases). Trimming removed 3 bases at V and 0 bases at J, with 7 bases between. The CDR3 loop spans 14 amino acids. Germline CDR1 SGHVS, CDR2 FNYEAQ. CDR3 DNA: TGTGCCAGCAGCTTGGGGAGGAGCACAGATACGCAGTATTTT. Protein product: CASSLGRSTDTQYF.

V and J are TRBV28 and TRBJ1-4; unclear D gene. Trimming removed 9 bases from V and 6 bases from J, with 20 bases in between. The CDR3 is 15 amino acids. Germline-derived CDR1 and CDR2 are MDHEN and SYDVKM. CDR3 DNA: TGTGCCAGTGCCTGGTTGAGGGCAGCTCATGAAAAACTGTTTTTT. Its protein product is CASAWLRAAHEKLFF. The entire variable domain, with the rest obtained from reference TRBV28 and TRBJ1-4, is as follows: DVKVTQSSRYLVKRTGEKVFLECVQDMDHENMFWYRQDPGLGLRLIYFSYDVKMKEKGDIPEGYSVSREKKERFSLILESASTNQTSMYLCASAWLRAAHEKLFFGSGTQLSVL.

This sequence joins TRBV6-1 and TRBJ1-1; 7 nucleotides agree with TRBD1. There are 15 residues in the CDR3. Germline V lookup: CDR1 MNHNS, CDR2 SASEGT. V lost 7 bases, J lost 1 base, and 9 bases stayed unmatched. CDR3 amino acids: CASTPGQAKNTEAFF. CDR3 coding DNA: TGTGCCAGCACTCCCGGACAGGCTAAGAACACTGAAGCTTTCTTT.

The chain recombines TRBV4-1 with TRBJ1-1, with TRBD1 matching 7 bases. Germline CDR1 and CDR2: MGHRA and YSYEKL. With V trimmed by 1 base and J by 1 base, 12 bases remained unmatched. The CDR3 runs to 18 residues. CDR3 sequence reads: CASSQGQGLSIKNTEAFF. The CDR3, as DNA: TGCGCCAGCAGCCAAGGACAGGGCCTATCGATAAAGAACACTGAAGCTTTCTTT.

This chain links TRBV5-1 with TRBJ2-5, with 10 bases aligning to TRBD2. The CDR3 runs to 14 residues. From germline, CDR1 is SGHRS and CDR2 YFSETQ. The V gene end was trimmed by 3 bases and the J gene end by 4 bases; junction bases not matched to a gene: 3. As DNA, the CDR3 is TGCGCCAGCAGCTCTAGACTAGCGGGAGAGACCCAGTACTTC. Translated: CASSSRLAGETQYF.

This clone was found once. The chain joins TRBV25-1 to TRBJ2-1; D uncertain. Germline V CDR1 and CDR2: MGHDK, SYGVNS. The CDR3 contains 12 residues. V lost 4 bases to trimming and J lost 8 bases, with 9 bases between them. The CDR3 nucleotides are TGTGCCAGCAGTGGGAATAACGATGAGCAGTTCTTC. Amino acids: CASSGNNDEQFF.

The chain's CDR3 is CASRQGVTIEQFF. CDR3 nucleotides: TGTGCCAGCAGACAGGGGGTCACGATTGAGCAGTTCTTC. The chain is built from TRBV6-5 and TRBJ2-1; 8 nucleotides agree with TRBD1. After removal of 6 bases from V and 9 bases from J, the junction contained 7 bases not matched to a gene. The germline gives CDR1 MNHEY, CDR2 SVGAGI. The CDR3 is 13 residues long.

The chain is built from TRBV7-9 and TRBJ1-6; no definite D call. CDR3 length: 16 residues. In germline, CDR1 is SEHNR, CDR2 FQNEAQ (reference sequence). V was shortened by 5 bases and J by 7 bases, with 18 bases between the two germline ends. This CDR3 reads CASSRPSNKGNSPLHF. The CDR3 DNA is TGTGCCAGCAGCAGACCTAGTAATAAGGGAAATTCACCCCTCCACTTT.

J is TRBJ2-3 and V is TRBV9; TRBD2 matches 8 bases. V lost 0 bases to trimming and J lost 2 bases; unmatched junction nucleotides: 5. CDR3 size: 16 residues. Germline V gives CDR1 SGDLS, CDR2 YYNGEE. The CDR3 spells CASSVVGSGVTDTQYF. The CDR3 DNA is TGTGCCAGCAGCGTAGTGGGTAGCGGGGTCACAGATACGCAGTATTTT.

This sequence joins TRBV6-6 and TRBJ1-2, with 9 bases aligning to TRBD1. From germline, CDR1 is MNHNY and CDR2 SVGAGI (reference sequence). The CDR3 length is 11 residues. Trimming removed 11 bases from V and 7 bases from J; junction bases left unmatched: 5. DNA for the CDR3: TGTGCCTCCGGGACAGGGCTTGGCTACACCTTC. Encoded protein: CASGTGLGYTF.

The chain has TRBV19 and TRBJ1-5; 8 bases agree with TRBD1. Germline lookup yields CDR1 LNHDA and CDR2 SQIVND (reference sequence). Losses at the gene ends were 7 bases for V and 1 base for J; bases not matched to a gene: 6. The length of the CDR3 is 15 residues. Written as DNA, the CDR3 is TGTGCCAGTAACCTACAGGGGGTGAGCAATCAGCCCCAGCATTTT. Residues: CASNLQGVSNQPQHF.

The rearrangement links TRBV1 to TRBJ2-6; TRBD2, the table's D call, lacks a check against the DNA. TRBV1 is shown as a pseudogene. CDR3 length: 14 amino acids. The CDR3 region has the DNA TGCACCAGCAGGCGCCCCTCTGGGGCCAACGTCCTGACTTTC. Protein: CTSRRPSGANVLTF.

The genes are TRBV5-4 and TRBJ2-7, with a tentative D call TRBD1 (8 bases). The V gene's germline CDR1 is SGHNT and CDR2 YYREEE (reference sequence). This CDR3 has 15 amino acids. V lost 4 bases to trimming and J lost 5 bases, with 19 bases between them. The CDR3 here is CASSPLTGEGNEQYF. As DNA, the CDR3 is TGTGCCAGCAGCCCCTTGACAGGGGAGGGGAACGAGCAGTACTTC.

The CDR3 is CASSSGPRSYEQYF. The CDR3 DNA reads TGTGCCAGCAGTTCCGGGCCACGCTCCTACGAGCAGTACTTC. This sequence joins TRBV6-6 and TRBJ2-7; D remains ambiguous. This CDR3 spans 14 amino acids. V lost 4 bases and J lost 0, with 10 bases in between. CDR1 is MNHNY, CDR2 SVGAGI, per germline (reference sequence).

CDR3 nucleotides: TGTGCCAGCAGCTTTTGGGGCATCTCTGGAAACACCATATATTTT. Translating it yields CASSFWGISGNTIYF. The V and J genes are TRBV5-4 and TRBJ1-3, with a weak D call TRBD1 (5 bases). The CDR3 loop spans 15 amino acids. V was clipped by 2 bases and J by 0 bases, with 9 bases between them. Germline V gives CDR1 SGHNT, CDR2 YYREEE (reference sequence).

The rearrangement joins TRBV2 to TRBJ2-5; 13 nucleotides line up with TRBD2. In germline, CDR1 is SNHLY, CDR2 FYNNEI. This CDR3 has 16 residues. With 6 bases clipped from V and 7 bases from J, the junction kept 11 bases outside the gene matches. CDR3 DNA sequence: TGTGCCAGCAGCTCAACGGGACTAGCGGGAAGGGGGACCCAGTACTTC. Amino acid sequence: CASSSTGLAGRGTQYF. Looking up the rest from reference TRBV2 and TRBJ2-5 gives the full variable domain: EPEVTQTPSHQVTQMGQEVILRCVPISNHLYFYWYRQILGQKVEFLVSFYNNEISEKSEIFDDQFSVERPDGSNFTLKIRSTKLEDSAMYFCASSSTGLAGRGTQYFGPGTRLLVL.

The gene calls are TRBV11-3 and TRBJ2-3, with D unclear. The V and J ends lost 2 bases and 0 bases respectively, with 15 bases between them. Germline V gene sequence: CDR1 SGHNT, CDR2 YENEEA. This CDR3 is 17 amino acids long. Here the CDR3 reads CASSLKSSVASTDTQYF. The CDR3 DNA follows: TGTGCCAGCAGCTTAAAATCCTCGGTAGCTAGCACAGATACGCAGTATTTT.

The chain uses TRBV11-2 and TRBJ2-2; D unclear. The CDR3 sequence is 13 residues long. Germline-derived CDR1 and CDR2 are SGHAT and FQNNGV. The V end was cut by 4 bases, the J end by 7 bases, with 10 bases between. The CDR3 coding sequence is TGTGCCAGCAGCTCCCCCCCGGGCGGGGAGCTGTTTTTT. Residues: CASSSPPGGELFF.

The rearrangement links TRBV4-3 to TRBJ2-7, with D possibly matching TRBD1 (5 bases). Trimming cost V 1 base and J 5 bases, with 18 bases left between them. This CDR3 is built from 16 residues. In germline, CDR1 is LGHNA, CDR2 YSLEER. In DNA form, the CDR3 reads TGCGCCAGCAGCCAAGTCGAAAAGGGGCAGGGCCACGAGCAGTACTTC. Its protein is CASSQVEKGQGHEQYF.

Regarding this clone: A single base separates this from a much larger clone, so it may be a read error. The gene calls are TRBV30 and TRBJ2-5, with 7 bases aligning to TRBD2. The CDR3 consists of 15 residues. Per germline, CDR1 GTSNPN and CDR2 SVGIG (reference sequence). J was trimmed by 11 bases and V by 0 bases; bases with no gene match: 15. CDR3 coding DNA: TGTGCCTGGAGTGTAAGAGGACTAGAGTTTGAAGAGCAGTACTTC. Protein sequence: CAWSVRGLEFEEQYF. The variable domain in full, with the rest retrieved from reference TRBV30 and TRBJ2-5, is SQTIHQWPATLVQPVGSPLSLECTVEGTSNPNLYWYRQAAGRGLQLLFYSVGIGQISSEVPQNLSASRPQDRQFILSSKKLLLSDSGFYLCAWSVRGLEFEEQYFGPGTRLLVL.

V is TRBV25-1 and J is TRBJ1-4; no definite D call. Deletions cut 6 bases from V and 0 bases from J, with 17 bases between. The CDR3 totals 17 residues. Germline V gene lookup returns CDR1 MGHDK and CDR2 SYGVNS. CDR3 protein: CASRESVVEPTNEKLFF. DNA of the CDR3: TGTGCCAGCAGGGAGTCCGTCGTGGAGCCAACTAATGAAAAACTGTTTTTT.

The CDR3, as DNA: TGTGCCAGCTCACCACCGCCGGGAGGCTATGGCTACACCTTC. Translating gives CASSPPPGGYGYTF. The chain carries TRBV18 and TRBJ1-2, with no clear D. V was shortened by 0 bases and J by 4 bases, with 9 bases between the two germline ends. CDR1 KGHSH and CDR2 LQKENI come from the germline V gene. The CDR3 is 14 amino acids. Combining the CDR3 with reference TRBV18 and TRBJ1-2 gives the whole variable domain NAGVMQNPRHLVRRRGQEARLRCSPMKGHSHVYWYRQLPEEGLKFMVYLQKENIIDESGMPKERFSAEFPKEGPSILRIQQVVRGDSAAYFCASSPPPGGYGYTFGSGTRLTVV.

This rearrangement joins TRBV12-5 to TRBJ1-2; D possibly corresponds to TRBD1 (6 bases). The V gene lost 1 base and the J gene lost 0 bases, with 24 bases spanning the gap. The CDR3 runs to 20 residues. From germline, CDR1 is LGHNT and CDR2 FRNRAP. Here the CDR3 DNA reads TGTGCTAGTGGTTTGGCCACGGCCCCCCTGACAGGCCCTCCTAACTATGGCTACACCTTC. It specifies CASGLATAPLTGPPNYGYTF.

The gene calls are TRBV7-5 and TRBJ1-5; the table's D call of TRBD1 was not tested on the DNA. TRBV7-5 is a recognized pseudogene. This CDR3 spans 12 amino acids. The CDR3 nucleotides are TGTGCCAGGGGGGACAGAAATCAGCCCCAGCATTTT. Amino acids: CARGDRNQPQHF.

On this clone: The sample carries other DNA sequences with the same CDR3. V gene TRBV7-2 combines with J gene TRBJ1-1, with D hard to call. V was pared by 5 bases and J by 1 base, with 8 bases between. In germline, CDR1 is SGHTA, CDR2 FQGNSA. The CDR3 is 13 amino acids. The CDR3 bases are TGTGCCAGCAGCCTCCGGGCGAACACTGAAGCTTTCTTT. Residues: CASSLRANTEAFF.

The J gene is TRBJ2-2, the V gene TRBV5-1; maybe TRBD2 (6 bases). Per the germline V gene, CDR1 is SGHRS and CDR2 is YFSETQ. V was clipped by 4 bases and J by 7 bases, with 17 bases between them. This CDR3 has 15 amino acids. This CDR3 reads CASSRDLPSDGELFF. The CDR3 DNA is TGCGCCAGCAGCCGGGACTTGCCATCAGACGGGGAGCTGTTTTTT. The whole variable domain, remainder taken from reference TRBV5-1 and TRBJ2-2, is KAGVTQTPRYLIKTRGQQVTLSCSPISGHRSVSWYQQTPGQGLQFLFEYFSETQRNKGNFPGRFSGRQFSNSRSEMNVSTLELGDSALYLCASSRDLPSDGELFFGEGSRLTVL.